This TCR beta chain was retrieved from a study of T cell responses to AZD1222 COVID-19 vaccine. Study-level findings and limits: Baseline testing showed seropositivity in only a handful of AZD1222 recipients. The study sampled repertoires only after the peak T cell response. Reportedly, nearly half the spike-specific TCRs target unmutated variant regions.

Sequenced by immunoSEQ multiplex PCR; TCRdb stores in-frame clones only, minus some. The sample includes about 75,000 clones, more than 70% seen only once; the top ten take 10%. As regards this clone: What it recognizes is unknown.

Sequencing was performed on peripheral blood, taken 28 days after the second dose of the MenACWY control vaccine. This sequence originates from an adult who received the MenACWY meningococcal vaccine as a control.

CDR3: CASSPRGGDSTDTQYF. DNA for the CDR3: TGTGCCAGCAGCCCCCGCGGGGGTGACAGCACAGATACGCAGTATTTT. This chain links TRBV9 with TRBJ2-3; the match to TRBD2 covers 7 bases. The CDR3 extends over 16 amino acids. After removal of 4 bases from V and 0 bases from J, the junction contained 8 bases not matched to a gene. In germline, CDR1 is SGDLS, CDR2 YYNGEE. The entire variable domain, with the rest obtained from reference TRBV9 and TRBJ2-3, is as follows: DSGVTQTPKHLITATGQRVTLRCSPRSGDLSVYWYQQSLDQGLQFLIQYYNGEERAKGNILERFSAQQFPDLHSELNLSSLELGDSALYFCASSPRGGDSTDTQYFGPGTRLTVL.